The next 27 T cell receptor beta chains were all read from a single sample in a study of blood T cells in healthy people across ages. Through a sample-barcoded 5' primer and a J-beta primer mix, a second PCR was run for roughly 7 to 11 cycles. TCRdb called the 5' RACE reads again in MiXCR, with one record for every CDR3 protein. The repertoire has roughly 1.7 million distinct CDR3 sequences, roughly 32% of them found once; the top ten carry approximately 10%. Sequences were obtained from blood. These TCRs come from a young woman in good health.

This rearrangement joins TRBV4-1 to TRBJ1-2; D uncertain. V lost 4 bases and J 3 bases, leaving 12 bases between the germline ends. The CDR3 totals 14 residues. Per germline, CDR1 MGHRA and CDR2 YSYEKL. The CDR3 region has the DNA TGCGCCAGCAGCCCCACGACGGAGTACTATGGCTACACCTTC. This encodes CASSPTTEYYGYTF.

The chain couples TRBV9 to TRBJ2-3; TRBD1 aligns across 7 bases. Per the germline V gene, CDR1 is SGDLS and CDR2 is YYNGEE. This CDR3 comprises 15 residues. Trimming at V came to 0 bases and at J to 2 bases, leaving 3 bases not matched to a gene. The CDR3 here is CASSVEGQHTDTQYF. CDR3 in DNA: TGTGCCAGCAGCGTAGAGGGACAGCACACAGATACGCAGTATTTT.

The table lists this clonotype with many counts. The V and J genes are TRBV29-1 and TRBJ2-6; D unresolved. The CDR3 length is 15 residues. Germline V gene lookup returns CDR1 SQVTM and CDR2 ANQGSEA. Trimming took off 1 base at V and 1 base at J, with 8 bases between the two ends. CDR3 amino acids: CSVEVEGSGANVLTF. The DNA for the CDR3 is TGCAGCGTTGAAGTGGAAGGGTCTGGGGCCAACGTCCTGACTTTC.

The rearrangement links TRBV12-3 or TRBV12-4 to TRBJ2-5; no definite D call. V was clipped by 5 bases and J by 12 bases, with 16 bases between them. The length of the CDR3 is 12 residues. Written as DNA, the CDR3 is TGTGCCAGCAGTCCGGACGGCGCAATTAAGTACTTC. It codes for CASSPDGAIKYF.

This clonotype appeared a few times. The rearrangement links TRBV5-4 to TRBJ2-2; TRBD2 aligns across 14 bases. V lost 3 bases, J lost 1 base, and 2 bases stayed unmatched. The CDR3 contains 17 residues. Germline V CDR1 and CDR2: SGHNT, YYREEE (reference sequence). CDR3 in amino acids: CASSWGLAGENTGELFF. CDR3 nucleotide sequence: TGTGCCAGCAGCTGGGGACTAGCGGGAGAGAACACCGGGGAGCTGTTTTTT.

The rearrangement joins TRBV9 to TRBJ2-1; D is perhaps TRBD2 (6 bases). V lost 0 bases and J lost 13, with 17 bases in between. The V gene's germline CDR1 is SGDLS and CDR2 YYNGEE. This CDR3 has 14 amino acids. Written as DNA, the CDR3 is TGTGCCAGCAGCGTAGAGAGTTCTCCAGCGGGCCAGTTCTTC. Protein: CASSVESSPAGQFF.

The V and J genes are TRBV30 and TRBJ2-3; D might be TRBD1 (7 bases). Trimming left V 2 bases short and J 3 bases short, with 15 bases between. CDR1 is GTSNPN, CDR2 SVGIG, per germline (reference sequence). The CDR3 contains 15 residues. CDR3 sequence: CAWSTARGATDTQYF. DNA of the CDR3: TGTGCCTGGAGTACGGCCAGGGGGGCGACAGATACGCAGTATTTT.

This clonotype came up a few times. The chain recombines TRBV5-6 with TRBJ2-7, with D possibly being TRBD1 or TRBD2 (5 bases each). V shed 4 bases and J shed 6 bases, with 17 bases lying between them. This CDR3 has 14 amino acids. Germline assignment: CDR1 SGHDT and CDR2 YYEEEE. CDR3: CASSVGPGHLEQYF. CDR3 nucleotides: TGTGCCAGCAGCGTTGGGCCGGGGCACCTCGAGCAGTACTTC.

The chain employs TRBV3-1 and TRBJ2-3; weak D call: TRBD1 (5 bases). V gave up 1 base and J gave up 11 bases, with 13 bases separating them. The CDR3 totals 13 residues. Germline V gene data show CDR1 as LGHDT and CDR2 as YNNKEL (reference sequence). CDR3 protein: CASSQVGQGMQYF. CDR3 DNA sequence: TGTGCCAGCAGCCAAGTCGGGCAGGGCATGCAGTATTTT.

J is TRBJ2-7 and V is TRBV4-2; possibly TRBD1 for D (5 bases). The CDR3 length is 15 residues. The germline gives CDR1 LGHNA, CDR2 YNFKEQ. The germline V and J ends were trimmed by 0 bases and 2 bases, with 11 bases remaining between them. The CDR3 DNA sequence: TGTGCCAGCAGCCAAGATAAGGACAAAACCTACGAGCAGTACTTC. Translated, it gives CASSQDKDKTYEQYF.

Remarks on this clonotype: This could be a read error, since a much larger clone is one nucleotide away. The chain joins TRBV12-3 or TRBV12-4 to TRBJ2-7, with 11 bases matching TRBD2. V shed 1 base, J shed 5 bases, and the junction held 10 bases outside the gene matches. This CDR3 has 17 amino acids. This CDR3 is CASSLGSLAGGHHEQYF. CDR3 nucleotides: TGTGCCAGCAGTTTAGGATCTCTAGCGGGAGGCCACCACGAGCAGTACTTC.

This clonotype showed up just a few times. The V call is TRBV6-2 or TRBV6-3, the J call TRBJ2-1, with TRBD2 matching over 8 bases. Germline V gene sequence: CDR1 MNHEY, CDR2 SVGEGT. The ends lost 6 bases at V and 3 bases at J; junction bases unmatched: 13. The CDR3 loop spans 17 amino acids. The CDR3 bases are TGTGCCAGCAGGCCTACTTCGAAGCGGGGGATCTACAATGAGCAGTTCTTC. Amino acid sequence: CASRPTSKRGIYNEQFF.

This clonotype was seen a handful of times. This CDR3 reads CASSQVQAGELFF. CDR3 nucleotide sequence: TGTGCCAGCAGCCAAGTCCAGGCCGGGGAGCTGTTTTTT. The chain couples TRBV3-1 to TRBJ2-2; D is uncertain. CDR3 length equals 13 residues. CDR1 and CDR2 from the germline V gene are LGHDT and YNNKEL (reference sequence). Between the trimmed V and J ends, which lost 1 base and 6 bases, there was a span of 6 bases.

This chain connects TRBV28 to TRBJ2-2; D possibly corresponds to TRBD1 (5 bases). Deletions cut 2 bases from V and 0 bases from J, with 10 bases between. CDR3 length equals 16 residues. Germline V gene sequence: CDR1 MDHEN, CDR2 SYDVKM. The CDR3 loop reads CASSLVPRANTGELFF. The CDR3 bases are TGTGCCAGCAGTTTAGTACCCAGGGCGAACACCGGGGAGCTGTTTTTT.

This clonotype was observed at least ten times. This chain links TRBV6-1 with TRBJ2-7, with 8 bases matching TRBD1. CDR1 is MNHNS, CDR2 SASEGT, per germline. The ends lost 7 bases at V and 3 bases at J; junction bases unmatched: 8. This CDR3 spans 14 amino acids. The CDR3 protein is CASTPDRAFYEQYF. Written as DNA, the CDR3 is TGTGCCAGCACCCCGGACAGGGCTTTCTACGAGCAGTACTTC.

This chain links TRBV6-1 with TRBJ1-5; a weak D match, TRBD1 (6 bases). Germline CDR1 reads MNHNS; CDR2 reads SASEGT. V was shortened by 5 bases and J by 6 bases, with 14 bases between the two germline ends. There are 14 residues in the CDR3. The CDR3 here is CASSLQVGGQPQHF. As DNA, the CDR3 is TGTGCCAGCAGTCTACAGGTAGGGGGTCAGCCCCAGCATTTT.

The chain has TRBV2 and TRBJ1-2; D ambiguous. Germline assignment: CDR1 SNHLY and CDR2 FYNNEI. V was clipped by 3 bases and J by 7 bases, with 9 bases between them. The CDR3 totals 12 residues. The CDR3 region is CASSEGFSGYTF. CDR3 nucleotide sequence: TGTGCCAGCAGTGAGGGCTTCTCTGGCTACACCTTC.

The DNA for the CDR3 is TGTGCCAGCAGCTTACCCAGGACCATGAACACTGAAGCTTTCTTT. Translation: CASSLPRTMNTEAFF. The gene calls are TRBV11-1 and TRBJ1-1; D remains ambiguous. V lost 2 bases, J lost 0 bases, and 10 bases lay in between. Germline V gene lookup returns CDR1 SGHAT and CDR2 FQDESV (reference sequence). This CDR3 is built from 15 residues.

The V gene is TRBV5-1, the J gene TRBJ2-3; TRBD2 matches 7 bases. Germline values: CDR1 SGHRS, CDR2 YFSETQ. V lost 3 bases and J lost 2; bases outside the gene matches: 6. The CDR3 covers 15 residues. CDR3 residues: CASSWAGELTDTQYF. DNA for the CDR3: TGCGCCAGCAGCTGGGCGGGGGAACTCACAGATACGCAGTATTTT.

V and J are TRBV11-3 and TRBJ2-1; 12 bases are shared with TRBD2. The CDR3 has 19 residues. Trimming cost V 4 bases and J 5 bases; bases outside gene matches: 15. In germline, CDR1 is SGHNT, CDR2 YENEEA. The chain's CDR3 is CASSSPKSRLAGENNEQFF. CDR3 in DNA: TGTGCCAGCAGCTCACCAAAAAGTAGACTAGCGGGGGAGAACAATGAGCAGTTCTTC.

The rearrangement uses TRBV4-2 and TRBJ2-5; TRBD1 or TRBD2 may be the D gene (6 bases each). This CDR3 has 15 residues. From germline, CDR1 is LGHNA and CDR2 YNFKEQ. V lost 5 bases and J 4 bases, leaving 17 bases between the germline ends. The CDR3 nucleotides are TGTGCCAGCAGCGCGCGGGACGGAGGGGGAGAGACCCAGTACTTC. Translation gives CASSARDGGGETQYF.

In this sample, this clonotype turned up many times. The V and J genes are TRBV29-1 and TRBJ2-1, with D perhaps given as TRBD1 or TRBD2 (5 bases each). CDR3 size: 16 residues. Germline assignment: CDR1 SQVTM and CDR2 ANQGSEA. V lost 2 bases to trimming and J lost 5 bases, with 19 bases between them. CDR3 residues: CSVELRSRDRHNEQFF. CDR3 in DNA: TGCAGCGTTGAACTTCGCTCCCGGGACCGGCACAATGAGCAGTTCTTC.

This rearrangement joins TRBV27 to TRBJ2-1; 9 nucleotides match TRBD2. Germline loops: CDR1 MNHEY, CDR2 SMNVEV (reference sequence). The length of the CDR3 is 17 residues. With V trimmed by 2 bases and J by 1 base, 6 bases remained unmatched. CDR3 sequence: CASSLGASGVSYNEQFF. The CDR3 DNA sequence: TGTGCCAGCAGTTTAGGGGCTAGCGGGGTTTCCTACAATGAGCAGTTCTTC.

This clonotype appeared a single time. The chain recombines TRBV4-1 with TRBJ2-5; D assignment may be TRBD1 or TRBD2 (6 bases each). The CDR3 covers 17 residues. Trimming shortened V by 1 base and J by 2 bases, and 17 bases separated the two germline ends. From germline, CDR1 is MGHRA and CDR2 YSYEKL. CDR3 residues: CASSQVSGGRRQETQYF. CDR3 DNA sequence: TGCGCCAGCAGCCAAGTTAGTGGGGGGCGAAGGCAAGAGACCCAGTACTTC.

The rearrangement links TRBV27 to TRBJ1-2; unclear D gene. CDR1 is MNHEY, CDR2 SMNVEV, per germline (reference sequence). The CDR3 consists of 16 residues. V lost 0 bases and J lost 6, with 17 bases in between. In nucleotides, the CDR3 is TGTGCCAGCAGTTTATCCGGAGTCCTCGGGATCCATGGCTACACCTTC. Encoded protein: CASSLSGVLGIHGYTF.

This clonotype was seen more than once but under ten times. The CDR3 loop reads CASSPPGQGAQETQYF. The CDR3 coding sequence is TGTGCCAGCAGTCCCCCGGGACAGGGCGCCCAAGAGACCCAGTACTTC. This chain links TRBV28 with TRBJ2-5; 9 bases match TRBD1. The germline gives CDR1 MDHEN, CDR2 SYDVKM. The CDR3 sequence is 16 residues long. J lost 1 base, V lost 5 bases, and 8 bases had no gene match. The full variable domain, with the rest looked up from reference TRBV28 and TRBJ2-5, is DVKVTQSSRYLVKRTGEKVFLECVQDMDHENMFWYRQDPGLGLRLIYFSYDVKMKEKGDIPEGYSVSREKKERFSLILESASTNQTSMYLCASSPPGQGAQETQYFGPGTRLLVL.

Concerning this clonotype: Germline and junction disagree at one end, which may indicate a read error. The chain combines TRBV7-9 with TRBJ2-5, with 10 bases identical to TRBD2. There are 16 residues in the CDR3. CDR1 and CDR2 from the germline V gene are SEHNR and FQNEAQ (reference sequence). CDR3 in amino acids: CASNLMSGRAGETQYF. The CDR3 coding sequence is TGTGCCAGCAACTTAATGAGCGGGAGGGCCGGTGAGACCCAGTACTTC.